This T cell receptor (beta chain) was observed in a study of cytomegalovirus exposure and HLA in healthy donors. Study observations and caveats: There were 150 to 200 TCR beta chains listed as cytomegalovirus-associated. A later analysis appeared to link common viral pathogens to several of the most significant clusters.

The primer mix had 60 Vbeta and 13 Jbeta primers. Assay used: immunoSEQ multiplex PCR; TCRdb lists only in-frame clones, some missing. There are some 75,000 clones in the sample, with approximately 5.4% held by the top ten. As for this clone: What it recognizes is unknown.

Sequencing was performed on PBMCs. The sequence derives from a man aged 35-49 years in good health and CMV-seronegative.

The CDR3 loop reads CASSEDVVRETQYF. The CDR3 coding sequence is TGTGCCAGCAGTGAAGACGTGGTCCGGGAGACCCAGTACTTC. The chain couples TRBV6-1 to TRBJ2-5; the D is unclear. Looked up from germline, CDR1 is MNHNS and CDR2 is SASEGT. The ends were cut back, 1 base at V and 5 bases at J, with 11 bases in the middle. The CDR3 is 14 residues long.